This T cell receptor (beta chain) derives from a study of radiotherapy plus CTLA-4 blockade in lung cancer. Looking at the study overall: Objective responses were documented in around a sixth of patients, with disease control in 31%. Study-level results: There was expansion of tumor-derived TCR clones in blood after radiotherapy plus ipilimumab. In blood, early T cell clone dynamics reportedly predicted response best, together with interferon-beta.

Focal radiation plus CTLA-4 blockade with ipilimumab was given to patients with chemo-refractory metastatic non-small-cell lung cancer. Regarding this clone: Its antigen is unknown.

Method: immunoSEQ multiplex PCR; TCRdb's copy keeps in-frame clones and lacks some. The sample consists of tens of thousands of clones, approximately 80% of them appearing once. The ends were cut back, 3 bases at V and 4 bases at J, with 15 bases in the middle. The CDR3 spans 14 residues. Germline CDR1 is SQVTM and CDR2 is ANQGSEA. The TCR originated in a human donor with non-small cell lung cancer who had a complete response to radiotherapy plus ipilimumab. The genes are TRBV29-1 and TRBJ1-2; D possibly corresponds to TRBD1 (5 bases). The specimen was peripheral blood, collected from a patient treated with radiotherapy plus ipilimumab. The CDR3: CSVEKPGRGYGYTF. CDR3 nucleotides: TGCAGCGTTGAGAAACCGGGGCGAGGCTATGGCTACACCTTC.